A single sample is the source of the 12 T cell receptor beta chains below, sequenced in a study of cytomegalovirus exposure and HLA in healthy donors. The PCR had 60 Vbeta and 13 Jbeta primers. Produced via immunoSEQ multiplex PCR; TCRdb's table is partial and in-frame only. The table includes 55,000 to 80,000 clones, approximately 72% detected once. Material: PBMCs. Receptors originate from a woman aged 25 to 45 in good health and CMV-seropositive.

The chain combines TRBV10-3 with TRBJ2-5, with D perhaps TRBD2 (6 bases). The better agreement between TRBJ2-7 and the DNA end casts doubt on the J call. The CDR3 is 15 amino acids. In germline, CDR1 is ENHRY, CDR2 SYGVKD. CDR3 bases: TGTGCCATCAGTGATGTCGGAGGGACCTCCTACGAGCAGTACTTC. Amino acid sequence: CAISDVGGTSYEQYF.

The chain uses TRBV21-1 and TRBJ2-7; the D call in the table, TRBD2, was not verified against the DNA. TRBV21-1 is given as a pseudogene. The CDR3 is 16 residues long. The chain's CDR3 is CASSKGLAGQSYEQYF. Written as DNA, the CDR3 is TGTGCCAGCAGCAAAGGACTAGCGGGGCAATCCTACGAGCAGTACTTC.

The chain couples TRBV15 to TRBJ2-7; D call uncertain. V lost 0 bases, J lost 2 bases, and 8 bases lay in between. Per germline, CDR1 LNHNV and CDR2 YYDKDF (reference sequence). There are 14 residues in the CDR3. CDR3 residues: CATSRDLSAYEQYF. The CDR3 coding sequence is TGTGCCACCAGCAGAGATCTATCGGCCTACGAGCAGTACTTC. Full variable domain (rest looked up from reference TRBV15 and TRBJ2-7): DAMVIQNPRYQVTQFGKPVTLSCSQTLNHNVMYWYQQKSSQAPKLLFHYYDKDFNNEADTPDNFQSRRPNTSFCFLDIRSPGLGDTAMYLCATSRDLSAYEQYFGPGTRLTVT.

V and J are TRBV19 and TRBJ2-6; perhaps TRBD2 as D (6 bases). The V end was cut by 5 bases, the J end by 7 bases, with 12 bases between. The CDR3 has 14 amino acids. Germline V gene lookup returns CDR1 LNHDA and CDR2 SQIVND (reference sequence). This CDR3 is CASSPGVVANVLTF. The CDR3 DNA follows: TGTGCCAGTAGTCCGGGGGTTGTAGCCAACGTCCTGACTTTC.

CDR3 region: CASSLPPGTSRRLWSNEQFF. CDR3 in DNA: TGCGCCAGCAGCCTCCCCCCCGGAACTAGCCGACGTCTGTGGTCCAATGAGCAGTTCTTC. V and J are TRBV4-1 and TRBJ2-1; possible D gene TRBD2, 6 bases. Trimming cost V 4 bases and J 6 bases, with 31 bases left between them. The CDR3 is made up of 20 amino acids. Per germline, CDR1 MGHRA and CDR2 YSYEKL.

The chain couples TRBV11-2 to TRBJ1-3; D is uncertain. This CDR3 comprises 13 residues. Germline loops: CDR1 SGHAT, CDR2 FQNNGV. V was clipped by 5 bases and J by 2 bases, with 7 bases between them. Here the CDR3 DNA reads TGTGCCAGCAGCCCCACACCTGGAAACACCATATATTTT. This codes for CASSPTPGNTIYF.

The chain joins TRBV14 to TRBJ2-6; 7 nucleotides match TRBD1. The trim removed 4 bases at V and 4 bases at J, leaving 16 bases unmatched. Per germline, CDR1 SGHDN and CDR2 FVKESK. The length of the CDR3 is 19 residues. CDR3 DNA: TGTGCCAGCAGCCCCTCGGAAGGGGGCGCTTGGTACGGGGCCAACGTCCTGACTTTC. Amino acids: CASSPSEGGAWYGANVLTF.

This clone was found once. The rearrangement joins TRBV7-3 to TRBJ2-1; 10 bases line up with TRBD2. V shed 6 bases and J 7 bases; nucleotides not matched to a gene: 6. The CDR3 is 14 residues long. From germline, CDR1 is SGHTA and CDR2 FQGTGA. CDR3: CASSPSGSSNEQFF. The CDR3 nucleotides are TGTGCCAGCAGTCCTAGCGGGAGTAGTAATGAGCAGTTCTTC.

V and J are TRBV4-3 and TRBJ2-5; D is unclear. Germline assignment: CDR1 LGHNA and CDR2 YSLEER. The CDR3 has 13 amino acids. Trimming pared 2 bases from V and 5 bases from J, leaving 9 bases between. CDR3 in amino acids: CASSQSFRETQYF. DNA for the CDR3: TGCGCCAGCAGCCAATCGTTTCGGGAGACCCAGTACTTC.

The gene calls are TRBV30 and TRBJ2-7; 8 bases align to TRBD1. The V segment lost 5 bases and the J segment 2 bases; nucleotides outside the gene matches: 8. The CDR3 contains 14 residues. Germline V CDR1 and CDR2: GTSNPN, SVGIG (reference sequence). CDR3 DNA: TGTGCCTGGGCCCCTGGGACAGGAGCCTACGAGCAGTACTTC. It codes for CAWAPGTGAYEQYF.

The genes are TRBV27 and TRBJ2-7; D call uncertain. Trimming shortened V by 5 bases and J by 6 bases, and 11 bases separated the two germline ends. In germline, CDR1 is MNHEY, CDR2 SMNVEV (reference sequence). This CDR3 spans 12 amino acids. Here the CDR3 reads CASSPLPGEQYF. The DNA of the CDR3 is TGTGCCAGCAGTCCCCTGCCGGGCGAGCAGTACTTC.

This chain links TRBV27 with TRBJ2-7; 8 positions agree with TRBD2. Germline CDR1 and CDR2: MNHEY and SMNVEV (reference sequence). This CDR3 has 14 residues. V lost 6 bases and J lost 7; bases outside the gene matches: 11. The CDR3 DNA follows: TGTGCCAGCAGCCCCGGGGGGGGACGGGGGGAGCAGTACTTC. Protein: CASSPGGGRGEQYF.